These 19 T cell receptor beta chains were sequenced from one sample in a study of T-cell reconstitution after alpha-beta-depleted transplantation in children. Unique molecular identifiers were incorporated during preparation of the TCRbeta library. MiXCR was run by TCRdb on the PCR reads, yielding one entry per CDR3 protein. The sample gives 600,000 to 800,000 distinct CDR3 sequences, about an eighth of which show up once; 0.75% to 0.85% is in the top ten. The specimen was PBMCs, collected before TCRalphabeta/CD19-depleted stem cell transplant. These receptors were collected from a girl aged 2 to 10 with congenital amegakaryocytic thrombocytopenia, due to receive a stem cell transplant.

The CDR3 spells CASSQEAPGDRGYTDTQYF. The CDR3 DNA follows: TGCGCCAGCAGCCAAGAGGCGCCTGGGGACAGGGGATACACAGATACGCAGTATTTT. The J gene is TRBJ2-3, the V gene TRBV4-1; 10 bases align to TRBD1. V was clipped by 0 bases and J by 2 bases; unmatched bases: 11. This CDR3 has 19 amino acids. CDR1 is MGHRA and CDR2 is YSYEKL in the germline V gene.

In its sample, this clonotype was seen many times. This sequence joins TRBV20-1 and TRBJ2-1; 7 nucleotides align to TRBD2. The CDR3 has 14 amino acids. With 1 base clipped from V and 7 bases from J, the junction kept 7 bases outside the gene matches. From germline, CDR1 is DFQATT and CDR2 SNEGSKA (reference sequence). This CDR3 is CSARGGGPTNEQFF. In DNA form, the CDR3 reads TGCAGTGCTAGAGGGGGGGGACCCACTAATGAGCAGTTCTTC.

The chain uses TRBV20-1 and TRBJ2-7; the match to TRBD2 covers 8 bases. Losses at the gene ends were 2 bases for V and 2 bases for J; bases not matched to a gene: 5. The CDR3 consists of 14 residues. The germline V gene encodes CDR1 DFQATT and CDR2 SNEGSKA (reference sequence). CDR3 sequence reads: CSARLSGATYEQYF. CDR3 DNA sequence: TGCAGTGCTAGACTTAGCGGGGCTACCTACGAGCAGTACTTC.

The chain uses TRBV28 and TRBJ2-7, with 7 bases matching TRBD1. This CDR3 spans 14 amino acids. After removal of 9 bases from V and 2 bases from J, the junction contained 10 bases not matched to a gene. Per the germline V gene, CDR1 is MDHEN and CDR2 is SYDVKM. CDR3 sequence reads: CASYSSTGAYEQYF. The CDR3 nucleotides are TGTGCCAGTTACTCTAGTACAGGGGCCTACGAGCAGTACTTC.

A word on this clonotype: This could be a read error, since a much larger clone is one nucleotide away. The conserved phenylalanine or tryptophan normally closing the CDR3 is absent here, so this likely arose from a read error. The gene calls are TRBV20-1 and TRBJ2-7; TRBD2 matches at 12 bases. The CDR3 is 14 amino acids. Germline CDR1 is DFQATT and CDR2 is SNEGSKA (reference sequence). This CDR3 reads CSMLAGGRSYEQYS. The CDR3 DNA sequence: TGCAGCATGCTAGCGGGAGGGCGTTCCTACGAGCAGTACTCC.

This clonotype appeared many times. The chain employs TRBV12-3 or TRBV12-4 and TRBJ2-7; no definite D call. The ends were cut back, 5 bases at V and 2 bases at J, with 10 bases in the middle. CDR3 length equals 13 residues. CDR3 loop: CASSPLLTYEQYF. The CDR3 DNA is TGTGCCAGCAGTCCCCTTTTAACCTACGAGCAGTACTTC.

As concerns this clonotype: The junction and the germline gene differ at one end; a read error may be behind it. V gene TRBV5-1 combines with J gene TRBJ2-6, with a tentative D call TRBD1 (5 bases). CDR3 length equals 15 residues. CDR1 and CDR2 (germline): SGHRS, YFSETQ. CDR3 DNA sequence: TGCGCCAGCAGCTTGGGCAGGGATGGGGTCAACGTCCTGACTTTC. Translated: CASSLGRDGVNVLTF.

This clonotype was found many times. V usage is TRBV20-1 and J usage is TRBJ2-3; D is uncertain. Trimming pared 3 bases from V and 6 bases from J, leaving 13 bases between. Germline V gene sequence: CDR1 DFQATT, CDR2 SNEGSKA (reference sequence). CDR3 length: 13 amino acids. This chain's CDR3 is CSARSQSPDTQYF. Here the CDR3 DNA reads TGCAGTGCTAGGAGTCAGTCACCGGATACGCAGTATTTT.

Only a few counts were recorded for this clonotype. The chain recombines TRBV20-1 with TRBJ2-7; D is perhaps TRBD1 or TRBD2 (5 bases each). V was cut by 4 bases and J by 1 base, with 17 bases left in between. The germline V gene has CDR1 DFQATT and CDR2 SNEGSKA (reference sequence). This CDR3 region has 15 residues. The CDR3 nucleotides read TGCAGTGCTATTTCCCCGGGACCATCTTCCTACGAGCAGTACTTC. Translation gives CSAISPGPSSYEQYF.

In this sample, this clonotype turned up many times. The chain is built from TRBV20-1 and TRBJ2-2; 11 nucleotides align to TRBD2. Trimming at V came to 6 bases and at J to 7 bases, leaving 10 bases not matched to a gene. The V gene's germline CDR1 is DFQATT and CDR2 SNEGSKA (reference sequence). CDR3 length: 15 residues. CDR3 sequence: CSARPSGRRIGELFF. The CDR3 DNA is TGCAGTGCCAGACCTAGCGGGAGGAGGATCGGGGAGCTGTTTTTT.

This clonotype occurred many times. The chain couples TRBV5-1 to TRBJ2-1; possible D gene TRBD1, 5 bases. Germline V gene data show CDR1 as SGHRS and CDR2 as YFSETQ. This CDR3 region has 14 residues. V was cut by 7 bases and J by 0 bases, with 11 bases left in between. CDR3 protein: CASQTVSSYNEQFF. Written as DNA, the CDR3 is TGCGCCAGCCAGACAGTAAGCTCCTACAATGAGCAGTTCTTC.

This clonotype has a handful of counts. The chain is built from TRBV7-8 and TRBJ2-7, with D unclear. With 1 base removed from V and 6 bases from J, the gap between germline ends came to 10 bases. CDR1 and CDR2 from the germline V gene are SGHVS and FQNEAQ. The CDR3 is made up of 13 amino acids. This chain's CDR3 is CASSLGQRFEQYF. The CDR3 nucleotides are TGTGCCAGCAGCTTAGGGCAGAGGTTCGAGCAGTACTTC.

The rearrangement links TRBV4-1 to TRBJ2-7; 11 bases match TRBD1. Losses at the gene ends were 0 bases for V and 3 bases for J; bases not matched to a gene: 7. Germline V gives CDR1 MGHRA, CDR2 YSYEKL. The CDR3 loop spans 17 amino acids. CDR3 nucleotides: TGCGCCAGCAGCCAAGAAAGGGGGACAGGGGGAAGCTACGAGCAGTACTTC. It codes for CASSQERGTGGSYEQYF.

This clonotype showed up many times. V is TRBV27 and J is TRBJ2-7, with TRBD1 matching over 7 bases. Germline V gives CDR1 MNHEY, CDR2 SMNVEV (reference sequence). The CDR3 contains 14 residues. The ends lost 2 bases at V and 3 bases at J; junction bases unmatched: 4. CDR3 residues: CASSLVAGGYEQYF. CDR3 DNA: TGTGCCAGCAGTTTAGTGGCAGGGGGCTACGAGCAGTACTTC.

This clonotype was recorded many times. This sequence joins TRBV5-1 and TRBJ2-1; TRBD1 agrees at 7 bases. Germline trimming cut 5 bases from V and 7 bases from J; bases unmatched to any gene: 12. There are 15 residues in the CDR3. Looked up from germline, CDR1 is SGHRS and CDR2 is YFSETQ. CDR3 sequence: CASSPGTEYPNEQFF. As DNA, the CDR3 is TGCGCCAGCAGTCCCGGGACAGAGTACCCTAATGAGCAGTTCTTC.

There are many counts of this clonotype. The V call is TRBV12-3 or TRBV12-4, the J call TRBJ1-2; possible D gene TRBD1, 5 bases. This CDR3 is 15 amino acids long. Between the trimmed V and J ends, which lost 4 bases and 0 bases, there was a span of 12 bases. In DNA form, the CDR3 reads TGTGCCAGCAGTTCTCGACAGCTGACTAACTATGGCTACACCTTC. This gives the protein CASSSRQLTNYGYTF.

This clonotype has more than one count but fewer than ten. CDR3 bases: TGTGCCAGCAGCTTTAGGGCACAGCAAGAGACCCAGTACTTC. Its protein is CASSFRAQQETQYF. The V gene is TRBV7-9, the J gene TRBJ2-5, with D unresolved. From germline, CDR1 is SEHNR and CDR2 FQNEAQ (reference sequence). The CDR3 runs to 14 residues. Between the trimmed V and J ends, which lost 3 bases and 2 bases, there was a span of 10 bases.

This clonotype showed up many times. The chain uses TRBV20-1 and TRBJ2-5; D not certain. Germline V gene data show CDR1 as DFQATT and CDR2 as SNEGSKA (reference sequence). The CDR3 consists of 16 residues. V was clipped by 2 bases and J by 7 bases, with 23 bases between them. CDR3 amino acids: CSARIWTEAAMGTQYF. The DNA of the CDR3 is TGCAGTGCTAGAATTTGGACCGAGGCAGCCATGGGGACCCAGTACTTC.

This clonotype was seen ten or more times. The chain joins TRBV3-1 to TRBJ2-1; unclear D gene. V was clipped by 0 bases and J by 0 bases, with 12 bases between them. This CDR3 contains 17 residues. The germline CDR1 and CDR2 sequences are LGHDT and YNNKEL (reference sequence). CDR3 amino acids: CASSQDLQLSSYNEQFF. CDR3 DNA sequence: TGTGCCAGCAGCCAAGATCTTCAGCTGAGCTCCTACAATGAGCAGTTCTTC.